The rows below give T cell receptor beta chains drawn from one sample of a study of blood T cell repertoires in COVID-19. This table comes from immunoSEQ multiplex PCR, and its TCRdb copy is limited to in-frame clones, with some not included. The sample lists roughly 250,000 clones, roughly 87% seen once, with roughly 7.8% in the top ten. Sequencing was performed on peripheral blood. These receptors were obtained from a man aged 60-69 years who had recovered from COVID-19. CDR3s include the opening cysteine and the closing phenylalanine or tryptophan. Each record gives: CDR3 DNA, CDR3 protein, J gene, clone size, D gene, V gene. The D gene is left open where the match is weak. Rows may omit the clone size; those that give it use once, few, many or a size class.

CDR3 DNA: TGCGCCAGCAGCCCTATAATAGGAGGCACAGATACGCAGTATTTT
CDR3 protein: CASSPIIGGTDTQYF
J gene: TRBJ2-3
clone size: NA
D gene: NA
V gene: TRBV5-1

CDR3 DNA: TGTGCTAGTGGTTTGGTATTGGGGCAGGGACAAGGGCTGACAGATACGCAGTATTTT
CDR3 protein: CASGLVLGQGQGLTDTQYF
J gene: TRBJ2-3
clone size: once
D gene: NA
V gene: TRBV12-5

CDR3 DNA: TGTGCCAGCTCGGACAGGGGTCGAGAGACCCAGTACTTC
CDR3 protein: CASSDRGRETQYF
J gene: TRBJ2-5
clone size: once
D gene: TRBD1
V gene: TRBV6-5

CDR3 DNA: TGTGCCAGCAGCTTAGCAGCAGGGTTAAGCAAAAACATTCAGTACTTC
CDR3 protein: CASSLAAGLSKNIQYF
J gene: TRBJ2-4
clone size: NA
D gene: NA
V gene: TRBV11-2

CDR3 DNA: TGTGCCAGCAGCCTATTTCAGGGAGGACAAGAGACCCAGTACTTC
CDR3 protein: CASSLFQGGQETQYF
J gene: TRBJ2-5
clone size: NA
D gene: NA
V gene: TRBV28

CDR3 DNA: TGTGCCAGCAGTGAATATTATATGGCAGAGCGCTACAATGAGCAGTTCTTC
CDR3 protein: CASSEYYMAERYNEQFF
J gene: TRBJ2-1
clone size: NA
D gene: NA
V gene: TRBV25-1

CDR3 DNA: TGTGCCTCAAAGGGGCTGTACACAGATACGCAGTATTTT
CDR3 protein: CASKGLYTDTQYF
J gene: TRBJ2-3
clone size: NA
D gene: NA
V gene: TRBV2

CDR3 DNA: TGCGCCAGCAGCCGAGGACAGGGGGAAGGAAACACCATATATTTT
CDR3 protein: CASSRGQGEGNTIYF
J gene: TRBJ1-3
clone size: NA
D gene: TRBD1
V gene: TRBV5-1

CDR3 DNA: TGTGCCAGCAGCGGGAGAGGGGGGGACTACAATGAGCAGTTCTTC
CDR3 protein: CASSGRGGDYNEQFF
J gene: TRBJ2-1
clone size: NA
D gene: NA
V gene: TRBV9

CDR3 DNA: TGTGCCAGCAGCGGTCGAGAGGGTAATGAAAAACTGTTTTTT
CDR3 protein: CASSGREGNEKLFF
J gene: TRBJ1-4
clone size: NA
D gene: NA
V gene: TRBV9

CDR3 DNA: TGTGCCAGTAGTCCGACTAGCGGGGGGGCCGGCCTGGGCACAGATACGCAGTATTTT
CDR3 protein: CASSPTSGGAGLGTDTQYF
J gene: TRBJ2-3
clone size: NA
D gene: TRBD2
V gene: TRBV19

CDR3 DNA: TGTGCCAGCACTCCTCGGGGCAGGGGTTCCGGGGAGCTGTTTTTT
CDR3 protein: CASTPRGRGSGELFF
J gene: TRBJ2-2
clone size: NA
D gene: NA
V gene: TRBV7-2

CDR3 DNA: TGTGCCAGCAGCCGGGTTTTAGCAACCTACGAGCAGTACTTC
CDR3 protein: CASSRVLATYEQYF
J gene: TRBJ2-7
clone size: once
D gene: NA
V gene: TRBV5-5

CDR3 DNA: TGTGCCAGCAGCTCCCAACAGGGGCTTCGGGAAAAACTGTTTTTT
CDR3 protein: CASSSQQGLREKLFF
J gene: TRBJ1-4
clone size: NA
D gene: TRBD1
V gene: TRBV5-4

CDR3 DNA: TGTGCCAGCAGTTACTGGGGCCTGGCTGAAGCTTTCTTT
CDR3 protein: CASSYWGLAEAFF
J gene: TRBJ1-1
clone size: NA
D gene: NA
V gene: TRBV6-2/TRBV6-3

CDR3 DNA: TGTGCCAGTAGTACCACCTTGAGGGGGCGGAATGAAAAACTGTTTTTT
CDR3 protein: CASSTTLRGRNEKLFF
J gene: TRBJ1-4
clone size: NA
D gene: TRBD1
V gene: TRBV19

CDR3 DNA: TGTGCCAGTGCCTTTGAGGTAAATTCACCCCTCCACTTT
CDR3 protein: CASAFEVNSPLHF
J gene: TRBJ1-6
clone size: NA
D gene: NA
V gene: TRBV19